Listed below are T cell receptor beta chains from one sample, sequenced in a study of cytomegalovirus exposure and HLA in healthy donors. Sequencing was performed with immunoSEQ multiplex PCR; in TCRdb, only in-frame clones are kept and a portion is missing. This table holds around 130,000 clones, under 90% found once. Sequencing input: PBMCs. The source is a young woman in good health and CMV-seronegative. Both conserved end residues are part of each CDR3. The D gene is left open where the match is weak. Clone size is given for some rows only: seen once, a few or many times, or a class if the clone is expanded.

TRBV5-4,TRBJ2-5,TRBD2,.,TGTGCCAGCACCCGGGGCTGGACTAGCGGGGCTGGGGAGACCCAGTACTTC,CASTRGWTSGAGETQYF
TRBV7-6,TRBJ1-4,TRBD1,.,TGTGCCAGCAGCCCACCCAGGGGGCAGATCGGTGAAAAACTGTTTTTT,CASSPPRGQIGEKLFF
TRBV7-6,TRBJ1-3,.,.,TGTGCCAGCAGCATCCTGGGAGGATTGAGCTCTGGAAACACCATATATTTT,CASSILGGLSSGNTIYF
TRBV2,TRBJ2-3,TRBD2,.,TGTGCCAGCAGTGACGGGCTAGCGGGGACTAGCACAGATACGCAGTATTTT,CASSDGLAGTSTDTQYF
TRBV5-1,TRBJ2-5,.,.,TGCGCCAGCAGCTTGGCCCCTACCTCGTACCAAGAGACCCAGTACTTC,CASSLAPTSYQETQYF
TRBV9,TRBJ2-3,TRBD2,.,TGTGCCAGCAGCGCCACTAGCGGGTCTAGCACAGATACGCAGTATTTT,CASSATSGSSTDTQYF
TRBV14,TRBJ2-3,TRBD2,.,TGTGCCAGCAGCCAGATAAGCGGGGGGGCCGGCACAGATACGCAGTATTTT,CASSQISGGAGTDTQYF
TRBV9,TRBJ2-5,.,.,TGTGCCAGCAGCGCCCTAGGGGGGGTTCAAGAGACCCAGTACTTC,CASSALGGVQETQYF
TRBV7-8,TRBJ1-5,.,.,TGTGCCAGCAGCCCCAGGGTGAGCAATCAGCCCCAGCATTTT,CASSPRVSNQPQHF
TRBV7-2,TRBJ2-7,TRBD1,many,TGTGCCAGCACCAAGGACAGGGGCTACGAGCAGTACTTC,CASTKDRGYEQYF
TRBV27,TRBJ1-5,TRBD1,few,TGTGCCAGCAGTCTTGGACAGGGAGGGCATCAGCCCCAGCATTTT,CASSLGQGGHQPQHF
TRBV27,TRBJ2-1,TRBD2,.,TGTGCCAGCAGTTTGGGCGGGGGGAGGTATGAGCAGTTCTTC,CASSLGGGRYEQFF
TRBV6-5,TRBJ1-1,TRBD1,.,TGTGCCAGCAGTTACTGGCAGGGGGCCGTGAACACTGAAGCTTTCTTT,CASSYWQGAVNTEAFF